This TCR beta chain derives from a study of cytotoxic CD8 clonotypes in ibrutinib-treated CLL. For the study at large: Patients attained about 24 partial and 2 complete responses; at median about 74 months, around 15 remained remitted while approximately 12 progressed. Study results and caveats: T-cell clonality at baseline went above that of age-matched healthy donors and rose and fell with circulating CD8+ T-cell counts.

The targeted sequencing depth was 1 in 200,000 to 1 in 1 million T cells. Profiling relied on immunoSEQ multiplex PCR, and the TCRdb table lists in-frame clones only, not all of them. The sample has approximately 300,000 clones, approximately 80% seen once. The trim removed 7 bases at V and 4 bases at J, leaving 8 bases unmatched. Germline CDR1 is SGHVS and CDR2 is FNYEAQ. The CDR3 runs 14 residues. Turning to this clone: Its matching antigen is unknown.

The chain employs TRBV7-6 and TRBJ2-3, with TRBD1 matching over 7 bases. This clonotype was obtained from a human donor with chronic lymphocytic leukemia. The specimen was PBMCs, collected before ibrutinib treatment. The chain's CDR3 is CASTPRTGADTQYF. Written as DNA, the CDR3 is TGTGCCAGCACCCCCCGTACAGGGGCAGATACGCAGTATTTT.